This T cell receptor (beta chain) was sequenced in a study of tumor-infiltrating lymphocytes in primary liver carcinoma. A primer matching the constant region was used to make TCR beta cDNA from approximately 0.55 ug of total RNA. It was through three nested multiplex PCR rounds of slightly modified ARM-PCR that TCR beta libraries arose. Researchers ran the first two PCR rounds for 10 cycles each with TRBV1-TRBV30 forward primers and a C-beta reverse primer. From the multiplex PCR reads, TCRdb called clonotypes with MiXCR, one entry per CDR3 protein. The sample has about 120,000 distinct CDR3 sequences, approximately 68% seen once. In the case of this clonotype: A junction boundary mismatches the germline segment, possibly from a read error.

The CDR3 consists of 13 residues. Germline CDR1 reads SQVTM; CDR2 reads ANQGSEA. The source material, roughly 18-31 mg of unsorted bulk tissue, was used to co-extract RNA and DNA. The J gene is TRBJ1-2, the V gene TRBV29-1, with D uncertain. The sample taken for sequencing was tumor-adjacent normal liver tissue. The TCR sequence derives from a woman aged 55 to 70 with primary liver carcinoma and hepatitis B virus infection. The CDR3 is CIVDAGRNYGYTF. In nucleotides, the CDR3 is TGTATCGTTGATGCGGGCAGGAACTATGGTTACACCTTC.